These T cell receptor beta chains were read from a single sample in a study of blood T cell repertoires in COVID-19. The protocol was immunoSEQ multiplex PCR, while the TCRdb copy is restricted to in-frame clones and leaves out a portion. The repertoire holds more than 15,000 clones, with 90% to 95% as singletons. The specimen was peripheral blood. The receptors shown here come from a woman aged 45-60 years with active COVID-19. Each CDR3 is given with its conserved first and last residue. The order of the fields is D gene, V gene, J gene, CDR3 protein, CDR3 DNA. D genes are given only for firm matches.

>TRBD1|TRBV5-1|TRBJ1-1
CASSLLGQGDTEAFF
TGCGCCAGCAGCTTGCTGGGACAGGGGGACACTGAAGCTTTCTTT
>NA|TRBV7-9|TRBJ1-4
CASKETVNEKLFF
TGTGCCAGCAAGGAGACAGTTAATGAAAAACTGTTTTTT
>NA|TRBV24-1|TRBJ2-1
CATSDPGQFDEQFF
TGTGCCACCAGTGACCCCGGACAGTTTGATGAGCAGTTCTTC
>TRBD1|TRBV5-6|TRBJ1-5
CASSRSRTGSNQPQHF
TGTGCCAGCAGCCGCTCCAGGACAGGGAGCAATCAGCCCCAGCATTTT
>NA|TRBV21-1|TRBJ1-5
CASSKVTGQVNQPQHF
TGTGCCAGCAGCAAAGTTACCGGACAGGTGAATCAGCCCCAGCATTTT
>TRBD1|TRBV3-1/TRBV3-2|TRBJ2-1
CASSQDRGPYNEQFF
TGTGCCAGCAGCCAGGACAGGGGCCCTTACAATGAGCAGTTCTTC
>NA|TRBV6-1|TRBJ1-1
CASSEASMMNTEAFF
TGTGCCAGCAGTGAAGCATCTATGATGAACACTGAAGCTTTCTTT
>NA|TRBV19|TRBJ1-2
CASSIQGNYGYTF
TGTGCCAGTAGTATTCAGGGAAACTATGGCTACACCTTC
>TRBD2|TRBV3-1/TRBV3-2|TRBJ2-3
CASSPGLAGGISTDTQYF
TGTGCCAGCAGCCCAGGACTAGCGGGAGGGATTAGCACAGATACGCAGTATTTT
>TRBD2|TRBV5-1|TRBJ2-1
CASSIASGTYNEQFF
TGCGCCAGCAGCATAGCTAGCGGAACCTACAATGAGCAGTTCTTC
>NA|TRBV5-6|TRBJ2-2
CASSLMSRSQTTRELFF
TGTGCCAGCAGCTTGATGTCGCGGTCGCAAACCACCAGGGAGCTGTTTTTT
>TRBD1|TRBV7-9|TRBJ2-7
CATGQTGTVHEQYF
TGTGCCACCGGCCAGACCGGGACAGTCCACGAGCAGTACTTC
>NA|TRBV3-1/TRBV3-2|TRBJ1-2
CASSPRDWRYYGYTF
TGTGCCAGCAGCCCCAGGGATTGGCGATACTATGGCTACACCTTC
>NA|TRBV9|TRBJ2-1
CASSVPAGEQFF
TGTGCCAGCAGCGTCCCGGCGGGTGAGCAGTTCTTC
>NA|TRBV20-1|TRBJ1-5
CSASNPGYDQPQHF
TGCAGTGCTAGTAACCCAGGGTATGATCAGCCCCAGCATTTT
>TRBD2|TRBV7-7|TRBJ2-5
CASSLGGTSPVRETQYF
TGTGCCAGCAGCTTAGGGGGGACTAGCCCTGTAAGGGAGACCCAGTACTTC
>NA|TRBV18|TRBJ1-4
CASSPPEGRGGEKLFF
TGTGCCAGCTCACCACCGGAGGGGAGGGGTGGTGAAAAACTGTTTTTT
>NA|TRBV28|TRBJ2-7
CASSFPGERSYEQYF
TGTGCCAGCAGTTTTCCGGGAGAAAGGTCCTACGAGCAGTACTTC
>NA|TRBV6-1|TRBJ1-3
CASSDWGETGNTIYF
TGTGCCAGCAGTGATTGGGGGGAAACTGGAAACACCATATATTTT
>TRBD1|TRBV19|TRBJ1-5
CASRQQGEGMEQPQHF
TGTGCCAGTAGGCAACAGGGGGAAGGGATGGAGCAGCCCCAGCATTTT
>TRBD2|TRBV19|TRBJ2-7
CASSISSSGRSSNEQYF
TGTGCCAGTAGTATATCGTCTAGCGGGAGGTCTTCGAACGAGCAGTACTTC
>NA|TRBV5-1|TRBJ2-6
CASSLGQGGRLSGANVLTF
TGCGCCAGCAGCTTGGGGCAGGGCGGAAGGTTATCTGGGGCCAACGTCCTGACTTTC
>NA|TRBV28|TRBJ1-2
CASSSLGSRFYGYTF
TGTGCCAGCAGTTCTCTTGGCAGTCGCTTCTATGGCTACACCTTC